Listed below are T cell receptor beta chains from one sample, sequenced in a study of blood T cell repertoires in COVID-19. Some clones are missing from TCRdb's copy, which holds only in-frame ones; the method was immunoSEQ multiplex PCR. Seen here are approximately 200,000 clones, about 90% observed once, and the top ten hold 2.5% to 3.5%. Sample: peripheral blood. These TCRs come from a woman between 55 and 75 years old with acute or convalescent COVID-19. CDR3s include the opening cysteine and the closing phenylalanine or tryptophan. A D gene is named only where the DNA matches it firmly. A row's size may be missing; if present it is once, few, many or a size class.

V gene,D gene,J gene,clone size,CDR3 DNA,CDR3 protein
TRBV9,.,TRBJ2-2,few,TGTGCCAGCAGCGTAGCTTCAGGAGGGAACACCGGGGAGCTGTTTTTT,CASSVASGGNTGELFF
TRBV6-5,.,TRBJ1-1,.,TGTGCCAGCAGTTACTCTCCGAGGGGAGGGACTGAAGCTTTCTTT,CASSYSPRGGTEAFF
TRBV29-1,TRBD1,TRBJ1-1,.,TGCAGCGTGGCAACAGGGGGCTTCACTGAAGCTTTCTTT,CSVATGGFTEAFF
TRBV12-5,.,TRBJ2-1,.,TGTGCTAGTGGTTTGTTCAGCTCCTACAATGAGCAGTTCTTC,CASGLFSSYNEQFF
TRBV11-2,.,TRBJ2-2,.,TGTGCCAGCAGGGGGGCGCGAGTCACCGGGGAGCTGTTTTTT,CASRGARVTGELFF
TRBV28,.,TRBJ2-1,.,TGTGCCAGCAGTCTCAGGCGCCGTGAGCAGTTCTTC,CASSLRRREQFF
TRBV30,TRBD1,TRBJ2-7,.,TGTGCCTGGAGTATAAAGACAGGGAACTCCTACGAGCAGTACTTC,CAWSIKTGNSYEQYF
TRBV20-1,.,TRBJ2-1,.,TGCAGCTGCACAGGTGACAATGAGCAGTTCTTC,CSCTGDNEQFF
TRBV19,.,TRBJ2-7,.,TGTGCCAGTAGTATAACCCTCCGCGGTAGCTTGTACGAGCAGTACTTC,CASSITLRGSLYEQYF
TRBV28,TRBD1,TRBJ2-1,.,TGTGCCAGCAGAACCAGACAGGGGGCGAACAATGAGCAGTTCTTC,CASRTRQGANNEQFF
TRBV6-2/TRBV6-3,.,TRBJ2-6,.,TGTGCCAGCAGCCCTCGGGTAACCGGGGCCAACGTCCTGACTTTC,CASSPRVTGANVLTF
TRBV19,.,TRBJ1-3,.,TGTGCCAGTAGTATAACGGGATCTGGAAACACCATATATTTT,CASSITGSGNTIYF
TRBV5-1,.,TRBJ1-4,once,TGCGCCAGCAGCTTGCGGGGGGTTGATGAAAAACTGTTTTTT,CASSLRGVDEKLFF
TRBV3-1/TRBV3-2,TRBD1,TRBJ1-6,.,TGTGCCAGCAGCCAAGAGGTGGGACAGATTCCTCAGTCCTCCTATAATTCACCCCTCCACTTT,CASSQEVGQIPQSSYNSPLHF
TRBV27,.,TRBJ1-5,.,TGTGCCAGCAGCGGACACTTAAATCAGCCCCAGCATTTT,CASSGHLNQPQHF
TRBV5-1,.,TRBJ1-3,.,TGCGCCAGCAGATTCGACAGTGTATCTGGAAACACCATATATTTT,CASRFDSVSGNTIYF
TRBV9,TRBD1,TRBJ1-4,.,TGTGCCAGCAGCCCCCGGACAGGGAGATTGGCTAATGAAAAACTGTTTTTT,CASSPRTGRLANEKLFF
TRBV5-6,TRBD1,TRBJ1-2,.,TGTGCCAGCAGCCGGGACAGAAACTATGGCTACACCTTC,CASSRDRNYGYTF
TRBV19,.,TRBJ2-3,once,TGTGCCAGTGCCCGGGAGCATACGCAGTATTTT,CASAREHTQYF
TRBV2,.,TRBJ1-2,.,TGTGCCAGAGCCACGACAGGTGGGGTAAGGGGCTACACCTTC,CARATTGGVRGYTF
TRBV9,TRBD2,TRBJ2-1,.,TGTGCCAGCAGCGCAATTAGCGGGAATGAGCAGTTCTTC,CASSAISGNEQFF
TRBV5-1,TRBD2,TRBJ2-3,once,TGCGCCAGCAGCTCGGGACTAGCGGGAGATACGCAGTATTTT,CASSSGLAGDTQYF
TRBV19,TRBD2,TRBJ2-1,.,TGTGCCAGTAAGCAGCGGGAGTCCTACAATGAGCAGTTCTTC,CASKQRESYNEQFF
TRBV27,TRBD1,TRBJ1-2,.,TGTGCCAGCAGACAGGGGGCCCGTAACTATGGCTACACCTTC,CASRQGARNYGYTF
TRBV28,TRBD1,TRBJ2-7,few,TGTGCCAGCAGTGTACAGGGGCCGAAAGTTTACGAGCAGTACTTC,CASSVQGPKVYEQYF
TRBV6-5,.,TRBJ2-7,.,TGTGCCAGCAGTAGTTTCAGGGGCTACGAGCAGTACTTC,CASSSFRGYEQYF
TRBV7-2,TRBD1,TRBJ2-7,.,TGTGCCAGCAGCAAGGACAGGGCCTCCTACGAGCAGTACTTC,CASSKDRASYEQYF
TRBV7-3,.,TRBJ1-5,.,TGTGCCAGCAGCCGGAAACGGGATCAGCCCCAGCATTTT,CASSRKRDQPQHF
TRBV9,.,TRBJ1-1,few,TGTGCCAGCAGCGTAGGGGTGACTTTGAACACTGAAGCTTTCTTT,CASSVGVTLNTEAFF
TRBV7-3,TRBD2,TRBJ2-3,once,TGTGCCAGCAGCTTAACGTACGCGGGGGGTAGCACAGATACGCAGTATTTT,CASSLTYAGGSTDTQYF
TRBV7-2,.,TRBJ1-5,.,TGTGCCAGCAGTATAGGGGCCAATCAGCCCCAGCATTTT,CASSIGANQPQHF
TRBV19,.,TRBJ1-1,few,TGTGCCAGTAGTATAGGAGGGGACATACGAAGGGCTTTCTTT,CASSIGGDIRRAFF
TRBV7-9,TRBD1,TRBJ1-1,.,TGTGCCAGCAGCTTGATACAGGGGGCAAGGGTTTGGAACACTGAAGCTTTCTTT,CASSLIQGARVWNTEAFF
TRBV9,TRBD1,TRBJ1-2,.,TGTGCCAGCAGCGTCGGACAGGGGGAGGCGGGCACCTTC,CASSVGQGEAGTF
TRBV12-3/TRBV12-4,TRBD1,TRBJ1-1,once,TGTGCCAGCAGTTTGAGGGGGCGGACTGAAGCTTTCTTT,CASSLRGRTEAFF
TRBV3-1/TRBV3-2,.,TRBJ1-2,.,TGTGCCAGCAGCCCAACGGCGGGGCGCAGCTATGGCTACACCTTC,CASSPTAGRSYGYTF
TRBV7-2,TRBD1,TRBJ2-1,.,TGTGCCAGCAGCCCAGGGACAGGTAGGAATGAGCAGTTCTTC,CASSPGTGRNEQFF
TRBV28,TRBD2,TRBJ2-7,.,TGTGCCAGCCGCAACCTAGCGGGTGACTCCTACGAGCAGTACTTC,CASRNLAGDSYEQYF
TRBV3-1/TRBV3-2,.,TRBJ2-7,few,TGTGCCAGCAGCCAAGATCCCCGGAGGAGCTCCTACGAGCAGTACTTC,CASSQDPRRSSYEQYF
TRBV27,TRBD1,TRBJ1-1,.,TGTGCCAGCAGTTCCCGGGACAGGGGTACTGAAGCTTTCTTT,CASSSRDRGTEAFF
TRBV6-5,.,TRBJ1-1,.,TGTGCCAGCAGGGACACCGTAAACACTGAAGCTTTCTTT,CASRDTVNTEAFF
TRBV27,TRBD1,TRBJ2-3,.,TGTGCCAGCAGTTCCTACAGGGGTAGCACAGATACGCAGTATTTT,CASSSYRGSTDTQYF
TRBV11-2,.,TRBJ2-3,.,TGTGCCAGCAGCTCTAGTGGGAGGTCTAGCACAGATACGCAGTATTTT,CASSSSGRSSTDTQYF
TRBV13,TRBD2,TRBJ2-1,.,TGTGCCAGCAGCGCAACTAGCGACTCCTACAATGAGCAGTTCTTC,CASSATSDSYNEQFF
TRBV18,.,TRBJ1-2,.,TGTGCCAGCTCACACACGACAGAGCTCTATGGCTACACCTTC,CASSHTTELYGYTF